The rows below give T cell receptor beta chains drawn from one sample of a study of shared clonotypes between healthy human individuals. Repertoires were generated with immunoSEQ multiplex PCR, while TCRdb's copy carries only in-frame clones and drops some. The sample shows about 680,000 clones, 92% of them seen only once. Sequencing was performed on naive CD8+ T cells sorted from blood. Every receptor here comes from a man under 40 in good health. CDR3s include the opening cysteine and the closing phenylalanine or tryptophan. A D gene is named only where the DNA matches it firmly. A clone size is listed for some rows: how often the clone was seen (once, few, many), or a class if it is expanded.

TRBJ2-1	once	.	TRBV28	CASSLTRSSYNEQFF	TGTGCCAGCAGCCTCACTAGAAGCTCCTACAATGAGCAGTTCTTC
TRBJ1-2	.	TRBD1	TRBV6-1	CASSVRDRGSTNYGYTF	TGTGCCAGCAGTGTGAGAGACAGGGGATCGACTAACTATGGCTACACCTTC
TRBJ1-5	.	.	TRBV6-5	CASSYRGFNNQPQHF	TGTGCCAGCAGTTACCGGGGGTTTAACAATCAGCCCCAGCATTTT
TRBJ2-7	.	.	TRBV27	CASGYQYLYEQYF	TGTGCCAGCGGATATCAATATCTCTACGAGCAGTACTTC
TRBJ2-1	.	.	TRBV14	CASSQDLETPRENEQFF	TGTGCCAGCAGCCAAGATCTGGAGACTCCCCGGGAAAATGAGCAGTTCTTC
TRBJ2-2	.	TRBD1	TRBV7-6	CASSLGGTEDTGELFF	TGTGCCAGCAGCTTAGGTGGGACAGAAGACACCGGGGAGCTGTTTTTT
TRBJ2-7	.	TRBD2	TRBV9	CASSPRKGAGETYEQYF	TGTGCCAGCAGCCCGAGAAAGGGAGCGGGAGAGACCTACGAGCAGTACTTC
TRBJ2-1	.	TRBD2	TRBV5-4	CAGSGPGGNEQFF	TGTGCCGGTAGCGGTCCGGGGGGCAATGAGCAGTTCTTC
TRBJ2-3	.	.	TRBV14	CASSELGDTQYF	TGTGCCAGCAGTGAGTTGGGAGATACGCAGTATTTT
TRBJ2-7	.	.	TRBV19	CASSYENSYEQYF	TGTGCCAGTAGTTACGAGAACTCCTACGAGCAGTACTTC
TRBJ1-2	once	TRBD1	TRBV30	CAWSSRRDREDYGYTF	TGTGCCTGGAGTTCACGACGGGACAGGGAGGACTATGGCTACACCTTC
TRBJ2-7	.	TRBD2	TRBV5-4	CASSGGLAGPEQYF	TGTGCCAGCAGCGGGGGACTAGCGGGACCGGAGCAGTACTTC
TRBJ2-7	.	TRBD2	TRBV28	CASRPPGAGDEQYF	TGTGCCAGCAGACCCCCAGGAGCGGGAGACGAGCAGTACTTC
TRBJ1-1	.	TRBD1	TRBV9	CASSLDRGYTEAFF	TGTGCCAGCAGCTTGGACAGGGGTTATACTGAAGCTTTCTTT
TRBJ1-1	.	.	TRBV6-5	CASSLVGGGRTEAFF	TGTGCCAGCAGTTTAGTTGGTGGAGGGAGGACTGAAGCTTTCTTT
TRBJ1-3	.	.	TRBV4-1	CASSQGNSGNTIYF	TGCGCCAGCAGCCAAGGCAACTCTGGAAACACCATATATTTT
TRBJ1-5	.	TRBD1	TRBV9	CASSVEDWTGGVWSNQPQHF	TGTGCCAGCAGCGTAGAAGATTGGACAGGGGGCGTGTGGAGCAATCAGCCCCAGCATTTT
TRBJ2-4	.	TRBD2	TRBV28	CASSFAFSGRAKNIQYF	TGTGCCAGCAGTTTCGCTTTTAGCGGGAGAGCCAAAAACATTCAGTACTTC
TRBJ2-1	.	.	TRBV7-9	CASSLEVIVDEQFF	TGTGCCAGCAGCTTAGAAGTAATAGTGGATGAGCAGTTCTTC
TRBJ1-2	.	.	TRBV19	CASSIRGKEPINYGYTF	TGTGCCAGTAGTATAAGAGGAAAGGAGCCGATTAACTATGGCTACACCTTC
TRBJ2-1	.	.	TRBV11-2	CASSPMTERRGDEQFF	TGTGCCAGCAGCCCGATGACAGAACGTAGGGGTGATGAGCAGTTCTTC
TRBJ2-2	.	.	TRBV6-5	CASSYLVVSGELFF	TGTGCCAGCAGTTACTTGGTCGTGTCAGGGGAGCTGTTTTTT
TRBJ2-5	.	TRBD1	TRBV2	CASSAWDSRQETQYF	TGTGCCAGCAGTGCTTGGGACAGTCGACAAGAGACCCAGTACTTC
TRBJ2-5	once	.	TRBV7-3	CASSPIGTETQYF	TGTGCCAGCAGCCCAATAGGTACAGAGACCCAGTACTTC
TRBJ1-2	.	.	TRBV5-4	CASSLYTEGYTF	TGTGCCAGCAGCTTGTATACTGAGGGCTACACCTTC
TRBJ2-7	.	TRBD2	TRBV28	CASSFIGGGDGEQYF	TGTGCCAGCAGTTTTATCGGGGGAGGGGATGGCGAGCAGTACTTC